This TCR beta chain emerged from a study of blood T cell repertoires in COVID-19. The CDR3 covers 15 residues. The V and J ends lost 0 bases and 4 bases, in that order; junction bases with no gene match: 3. Germline CDR1 reads SGDLS; CDR2 reads YYNGEE. Produced via immunoSEQ multiplex PCR; TCRdb's table is partial and in-frame only. The data show approximately 260,000 clones, 70% to 90% seen once. Sample: peripheral blood. The gene calls are TRBV9 and TRBJ2-2; TRBD1 agrees at 7 bases. The sequence derives from a woman in her 70s with acute or convalescent COVID-19. CDR3 sequence reads: CASSVDRGGTGELFF. Written as DNA, the CDR3 is TGTGCCAGCAGCGTAGACAGGGGCGGCACCGGGGAGCTGTTTTTT.